This passage covers 3 T cell receptor beta chains from one sample sequenced in a study of B cell selection in AIRE deficiency. Using immunoSEQ multiplex PCR, the repertoire was profiled, and TCRdb retains in-frame clones only, with some absent. The data show 4,000 to 6,500 clones, approximately 89% seen once. Regulatory T cells were sorted as CD4+CD25hiCD127low/negative cells. The sequenced material came from Tregs sorted from PBMCs. These TCRs come from a human donor with AIRE deficiency.

V is TRBV5-1 and J is TRBJ2-5; D not resolved. The V and J ends lost 0 bases and 3 bases respectively, with 9 bases between them. CDR3 length: 14 amino acids. From germline, CDR1 is SGHRS and CDR2 YFSETQ. The CDR3 region is CASSLGPEEETQYF. For the CDR3, the DNA is TGCGCCAGCAGCTTGGGGCCGGAAGAAGAGACCCAGTACTTC.

Only one count was recorded for this clone. This chain links TRBV18 with TRBJ1-2; D possibly corresponds to TRBD1 (5 bases). CDR3 size: 11 residues. V lost 4 bases, J lost 5 bases, and 5 bases lay in between. CDR1 is KGHSH and CDR2 is LQKENI in the germline V gene. The CDR3 nucleotides read TGTGCCAGCTCACAGGGGTATGGCTACACCTTC. Residues: CASSQGYGYTF. Drawing the rest from reference TRBV18 and TRBJ1-2, the complete variable domain is NAGVMQNPRHLVRRRGQEARLRCSPMKGHSHVYWYRQLPEEGLKFMVYLQKENIIDESGMPKERFSAEFPKEGPSILRIQQVVRGDSAAYFCASSQGYGYTFGSGTRLTVV.

This clone showed up just a few times. This sequence joins TRBV19 and TRBJ1-4; tentatively, D is TRBD1 (6 bases). Deletions cut 7 bases from V and 2 bases from J, with 11 bases between. The CDR3 extends over 14 amino acids. Germline CDR1 LNHDA, CDR2 SQIVND (reference sequence). The DNA for the CDR3 is TGTGCCAGTAACCGGGACAAGACTAATGAAAAACTGTTTTTT. Translating gives CASNRDKTNEKLFF.